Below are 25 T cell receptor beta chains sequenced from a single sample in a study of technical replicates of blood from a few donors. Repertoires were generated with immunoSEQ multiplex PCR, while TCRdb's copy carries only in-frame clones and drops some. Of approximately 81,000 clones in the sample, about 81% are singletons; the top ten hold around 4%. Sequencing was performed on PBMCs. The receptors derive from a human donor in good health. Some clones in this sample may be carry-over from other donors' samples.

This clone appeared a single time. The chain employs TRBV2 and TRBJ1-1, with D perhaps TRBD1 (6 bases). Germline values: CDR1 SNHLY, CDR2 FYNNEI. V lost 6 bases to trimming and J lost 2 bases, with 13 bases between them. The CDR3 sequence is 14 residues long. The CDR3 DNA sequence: TGTGCCAGCAGAGGGGGACGGGCAAACACTGAAGCTTTCTTT. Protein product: CASRGGRANTEAFF.

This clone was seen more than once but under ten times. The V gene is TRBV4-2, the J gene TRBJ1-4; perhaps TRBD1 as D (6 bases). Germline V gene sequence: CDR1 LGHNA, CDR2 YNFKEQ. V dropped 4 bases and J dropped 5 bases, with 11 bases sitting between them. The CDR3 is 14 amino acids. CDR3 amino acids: CASSRQADNEKLFF. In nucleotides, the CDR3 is TGTGCCAGCAGCCGACAGGCGGACAATGAAAAACTGTTTTTT.

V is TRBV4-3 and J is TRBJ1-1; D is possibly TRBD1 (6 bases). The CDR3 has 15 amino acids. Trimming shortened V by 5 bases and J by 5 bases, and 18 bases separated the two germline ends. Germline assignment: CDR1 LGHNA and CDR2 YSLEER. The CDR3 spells CASSVSRGGGTEAFF. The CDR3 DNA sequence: TGCGCCAGCAGCGTGAGCAGGGGCGGGGGTACTGAAGCTTTCTTT.

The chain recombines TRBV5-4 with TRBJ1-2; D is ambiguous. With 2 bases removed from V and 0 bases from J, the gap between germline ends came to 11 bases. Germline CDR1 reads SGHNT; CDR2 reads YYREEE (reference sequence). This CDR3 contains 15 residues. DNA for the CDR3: TGTGCCAGCAGCTTTGATCAGAACACTAACTATGGCTACACCTTC. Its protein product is CASSFDQNTNYGYTF.

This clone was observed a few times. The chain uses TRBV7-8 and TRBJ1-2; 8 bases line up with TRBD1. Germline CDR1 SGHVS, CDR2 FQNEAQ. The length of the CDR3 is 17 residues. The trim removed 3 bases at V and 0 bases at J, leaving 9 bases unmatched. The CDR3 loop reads CASSLEGRQGSNYGYTF. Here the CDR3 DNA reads TGTGCCAGCAGCTTGGAGGGGAGACAGGGGTCTAACTATGGCTACACCTTC.

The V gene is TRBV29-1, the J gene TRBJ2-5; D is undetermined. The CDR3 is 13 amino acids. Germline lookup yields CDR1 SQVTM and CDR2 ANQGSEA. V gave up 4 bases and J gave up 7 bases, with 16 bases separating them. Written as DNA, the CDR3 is TGCAGCGTTGTAGATCGGAGCGCGCGGACCCAGTACTTC. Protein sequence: CSVVDRSARTQYF.

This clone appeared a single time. The CDR3 reads CATPSRDRVPDTQYF. CDR3 in DNA: TGTGCCACCCCAAGTCGGGACAGGGTCCCAGATACGCAGTATTTT. The chain links TRBV7-2 to TRBJ2-3, with TRBD1 matching over 9 bases. This CDR3 spans 15 amino acids. The germline V gene encodes CDR1 SGHTA and CDR2 FQGNSA. V was clipped by 10 bases and J by 4 bases; unmatched bases: 12.

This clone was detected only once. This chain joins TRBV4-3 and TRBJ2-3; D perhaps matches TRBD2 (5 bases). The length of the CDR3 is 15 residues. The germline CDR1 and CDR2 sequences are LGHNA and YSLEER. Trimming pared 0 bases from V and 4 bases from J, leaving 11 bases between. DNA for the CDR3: TGCGCCAGCAGCCAAGATCCGAGGGATCCAGATACGCAGTATTTT. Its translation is CASSQDPRDPDTQYF.

CDR3 protein: CSVERRGPDQETQYF. For the CDR3, the DNA is TGCAGCGTTGAAAGACGAGGGCCTGACCAAGAGACCCAGTACTTC. The chain combines TRBV29-1 with TRBJ2-5; possibly TRBD2 for D (5 bases). With 2 bases removed from V and 0 bases from J, the gap between germline ends came to 13 bases. This CDR3 contains 15 residues. Germline lookup yields CDR1 SQVTM and CDR2 ANQGSEA.

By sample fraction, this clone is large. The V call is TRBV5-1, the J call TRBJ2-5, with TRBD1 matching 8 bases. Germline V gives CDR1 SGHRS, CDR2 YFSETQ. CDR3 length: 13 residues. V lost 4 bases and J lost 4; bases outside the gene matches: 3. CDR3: CASSADRVETQYF. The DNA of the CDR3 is TGCGCCAGCAGCGCGGACAGGGTAGAGACCCAGTACTTC.

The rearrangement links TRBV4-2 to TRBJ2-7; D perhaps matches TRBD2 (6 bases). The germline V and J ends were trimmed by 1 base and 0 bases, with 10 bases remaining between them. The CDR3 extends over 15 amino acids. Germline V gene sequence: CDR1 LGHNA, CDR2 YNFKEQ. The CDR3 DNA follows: TGTGCCAGCAGCCAAGGCGGGGAAACCTCCTACGAGCAGTACTTC. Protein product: CASSQGGETSYEQYF.

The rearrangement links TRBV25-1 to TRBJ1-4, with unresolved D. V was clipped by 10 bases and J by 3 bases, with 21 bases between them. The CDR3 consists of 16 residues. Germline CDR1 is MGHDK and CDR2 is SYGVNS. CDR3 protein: CATGFGETASNEKLFF. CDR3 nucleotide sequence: TGTGCCACGGGTTTCGGGGAGACGGCATCTAATGAAAAACTGTTTTTT.

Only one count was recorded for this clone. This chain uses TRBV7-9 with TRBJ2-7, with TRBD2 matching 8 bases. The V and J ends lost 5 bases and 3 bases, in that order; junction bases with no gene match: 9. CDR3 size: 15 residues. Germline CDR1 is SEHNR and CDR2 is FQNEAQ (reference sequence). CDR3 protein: CASSLAGGEGYEQYF. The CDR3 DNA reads TGTGCCAGCAGCCTGGCGGGGGGAGAAGGCTACGAGCAGTACTTC.

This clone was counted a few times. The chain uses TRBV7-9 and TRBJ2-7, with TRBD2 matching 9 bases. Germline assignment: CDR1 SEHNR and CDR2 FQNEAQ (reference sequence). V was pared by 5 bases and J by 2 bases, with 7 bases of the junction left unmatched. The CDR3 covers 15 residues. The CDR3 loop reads CASSSASGETYEQYF. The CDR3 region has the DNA TGTGCCAGCAGCAGTGCTAGCGGGGAAACCTACGAGCAGTACTTC.

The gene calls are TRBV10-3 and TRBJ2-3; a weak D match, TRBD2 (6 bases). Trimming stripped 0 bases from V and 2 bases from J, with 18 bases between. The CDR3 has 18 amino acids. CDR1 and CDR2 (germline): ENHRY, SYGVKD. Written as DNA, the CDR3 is TGTGCCATCAGTGAGTCGGTGTGGCGGCGGGACTCCACAGATACGCAGTATTTT. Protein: CAISESVWRRDSTDTQYF.

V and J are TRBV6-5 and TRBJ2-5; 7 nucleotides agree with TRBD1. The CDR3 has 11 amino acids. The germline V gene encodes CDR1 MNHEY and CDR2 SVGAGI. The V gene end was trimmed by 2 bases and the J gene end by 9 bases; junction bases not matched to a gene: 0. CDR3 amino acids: CASSYDRAQYF. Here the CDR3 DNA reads TGTGCCAGCAGTTACGACAGGGCCCAGTACTTC.

The CDR3 loop reads CASSSPSSGRDYEQYF. The CDR3 DNA reads as TGTGCCAGCAGTTCACCCTCTAGCGGGAGGGACTACGAGCAGTACTTC. This chain connects TRBV6-5 to TRBJ2-7; TRBD2 matches at 12 bases. Germline V gene sequence: CDR1 MNHEY, CDR2 SVGAGI. V dropped 4 bases and J dropped 3; count of bases not matched to a gene: 7. This CDR3 is 16 amino acids long.

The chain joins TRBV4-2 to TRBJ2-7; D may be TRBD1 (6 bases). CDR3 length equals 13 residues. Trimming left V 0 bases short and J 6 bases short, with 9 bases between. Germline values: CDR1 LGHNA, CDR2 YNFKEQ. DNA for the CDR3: TGTGCCAGCAGCCAAGACCCAGGGGCCGAGCAGTACTTC. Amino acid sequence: CASSQDPGAEQYF.

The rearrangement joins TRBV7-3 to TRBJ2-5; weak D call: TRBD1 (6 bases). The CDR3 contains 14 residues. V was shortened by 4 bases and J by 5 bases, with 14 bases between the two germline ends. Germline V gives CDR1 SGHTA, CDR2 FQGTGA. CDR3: CASSSPGAGETQYF. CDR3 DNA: TGTGCCAGCAGCTCCCCAGGGGCAGGGGAGACCCAGTACTTC. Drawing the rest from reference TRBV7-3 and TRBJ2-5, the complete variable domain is GAGVSQTPSNKVTEKGKYVELRCDPISGHTALYWYRQSLGQGPEFLIYFQGTGAADDSGLPNDRFFAVRPEGSVSTLKIQRTERGDSAVYLCASSSPGAGETQYFGPGTRLLVL.

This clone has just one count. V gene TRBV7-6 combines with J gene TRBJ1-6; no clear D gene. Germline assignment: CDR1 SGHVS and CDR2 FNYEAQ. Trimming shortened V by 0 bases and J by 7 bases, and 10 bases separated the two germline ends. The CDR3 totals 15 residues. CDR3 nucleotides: TGTGCCAGCAGCTTAGCTCACACGGAGAATTCACCCCTCCACTTT. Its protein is CASSLAHTENSPLHF.

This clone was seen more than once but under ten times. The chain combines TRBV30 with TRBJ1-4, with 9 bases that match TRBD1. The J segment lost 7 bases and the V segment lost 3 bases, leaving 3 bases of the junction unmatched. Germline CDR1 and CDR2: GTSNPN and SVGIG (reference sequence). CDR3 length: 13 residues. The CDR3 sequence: CAWRGQGSEKLFF. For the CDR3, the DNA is TGTGCCTGGAGGGGACAGGGTTCTGAAAAACTGTTTTTT.

CDR3 nucleotide sequence: TGTGCCAGTAGTCGGAGGTCCGGAAACACCATATATTTT. Translated: CASSRRSGNTIYF. The chain combines TRBV19 with TRBJ1-3, with unresolved D. The CDR3 runs 13 residues. The ends were cut back, 5 bases at V and 4 bases at J, with 9 bases in the middle. Germline CDR1 and CDR2: LNHDA and SQIVND (reference sequence).

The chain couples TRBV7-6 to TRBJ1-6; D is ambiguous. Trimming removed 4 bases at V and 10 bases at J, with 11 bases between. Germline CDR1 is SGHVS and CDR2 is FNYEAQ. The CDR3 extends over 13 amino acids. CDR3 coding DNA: TGTGCCAGCAGCTCCGAAGTTAGCTCACCCCTCCACTTT. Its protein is CASSSEVSSPLHF.

The CDR3 bases are TGCGCCAGCAGCCGTATTGGACAGGGGGCGGCCCAGTACTTC. This translates into CASSRIGQGAAQYF. The V call is TRBV4-1, the J call TRBJ2-5; 11 nucleotides align to TRBD1. Germline V CDR1 and CDR2: MGHRA, YSYEKL. V shed 4 bases, J shed 9 bases, and the junction held 7 bases outside the gene matches. The CDR3 extends over 14 amino acids.

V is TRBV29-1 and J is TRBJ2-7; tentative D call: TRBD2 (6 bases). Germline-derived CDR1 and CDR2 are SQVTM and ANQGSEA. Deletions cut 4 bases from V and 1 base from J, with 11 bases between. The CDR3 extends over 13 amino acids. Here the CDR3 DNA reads TGCAGCGTTGGGGACTCGTATTCCTACGAGCAGTACTTC. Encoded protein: CSVGDSYSYEQYF.